This T cell receptor (beta chain) was retrieved from a study of PD-1 blockade in mismatch repair-deficient tumors. With regard to this clone: Its target is unknown.

Clones were sequenced by immunoSEQ multiplex PCR, and TCRdb holds only the in-frame ones, with some missing. Of about 60,000 clones in the sample, approximately 90% were seen once. Study results and caveats: Tumor-resident clones, often undetectable pretreatment in blood, expanded then contracted after pembrolizumab.

There are 17 residues in the CDR3. The ends were cut back, 5 bases at V and 0 bases at J, with 14 bases in the middle. From germline, CDR1 is SGHTA and CDR2 FQGNSA. PCR or immunohistochemistry showed mismatch repair deficiency in every enrolled patient. TCRs were sequenced from three patients responding to pembrolizumab. Sequenced material: peripheral blood, taken 52 weeks after starting pembrolizumab. V usage is TRBV7-2 and J usage is TRBJ2-6; D not certain. The clonotype comes from an adult with mismatch repair-deficient cancer. The CDR3 region is CASSLVVRSSGANVLTF. DNA of the CDR3: TGTGCCAGCAGCCTAGTGGTCAGGAGCTCTGGGGCCAACGTCCTGACTTTC.